Included here is one T cell receptor beta chain sequence, with context. V was trimmed by 3 bases and J by 6 bases, leaving 11 bases between them. Germline-derived CDR1 and CDR2 are LGHNA and YNFKEQ. This CDR3 has 13 amino acids. The data are from a study of shared clonotypes between healthy human individuals. Every donor, a Caucasian adult, lived in Nashville, Tennessee. Splitting the CD4+ cells yielded a CD45RA+ naive subset and a CD45RA-negative memory subset. It was across several immunoSEQ plates that each subset's genomic DNA was evenly split. TCRdb's copy holds only in-frame clones and misses some; the assay was immunoSEQ multiplex PCR. The data show fewer than 1.8 million clones, approximately 98.5% seen once.

Sequencing was carried out using naive CD4+ T cells sorted from blood. Subset meaning: CD45RA+ positively selected. The receptor was isolated from a man aged 25 to 45 in good health. The chain has TRBV4-2 and TRBJ1-1; perhaps TRBD1 as D (5 bases). The CDR3 loop reads CASSHFGGAEAFF. The CDR3 coding sequence is TGTGCCAGCAGCCATTTTGGGGGGGCTGAAGCTTTCTTT.